This T cell receptor (beta chain) is from a study of cytomegalovirus exposure and HLA in healthy donors. Study information: Most genotyped donors, around four fifths of some 400, had Caucasian-associated genetic ancestry. The study, taken as a whole, reports: Among the sequence variants, a highly shared cluster was likely an artifact of sequencing. Information on immune exposure was restricted to one variable (CMV serostatus).

PCR involved 60 Vbeta and 13 Jbeta primers. Assay: immunoSEQ multiplex PCR; the TCRdb copy retains only in-frame clones and omits some. Its table records 150,000 or so clones. The CDR3 spans 17 residues. The germline V gene has CDR1 MDHEN and CDR2 SYDVKM. With 6 bases removed from V and 9 bases from J, the gap between germline ends came to 29 bases. Healthy bone marrow donors made up the cohort. Note on this clone: What it recognizes is unknown.

The TCR was taken from a woman in her forties or fifties in good health and CMV-seronegative. The sample taken for sequencing was PBMCs. The chain carries TRBV28 and TRBJ1-1, with D possibly matching TRBD1 (5 bases). As DNA, the CDR3 is TGTGCCAGCAGCCTCTATAAGGGGAACGTAGGCTTTCTGAAAGCTTTCTTT. Amino acids: CASSLYKGNVGFLKAFF.